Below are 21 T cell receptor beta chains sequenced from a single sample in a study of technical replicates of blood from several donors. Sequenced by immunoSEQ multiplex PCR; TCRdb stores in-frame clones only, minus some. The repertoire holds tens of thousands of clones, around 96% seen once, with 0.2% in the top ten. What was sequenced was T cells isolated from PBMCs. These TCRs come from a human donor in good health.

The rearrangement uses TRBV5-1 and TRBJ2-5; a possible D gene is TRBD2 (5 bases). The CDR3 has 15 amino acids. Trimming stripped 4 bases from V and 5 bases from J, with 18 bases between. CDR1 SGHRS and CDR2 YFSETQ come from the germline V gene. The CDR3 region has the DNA TGCGCCAGCAGCCTGGAGCCCAGAGGAGGCGAGACCCAGTACTTC. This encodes CASSLEPRGGETQYF.

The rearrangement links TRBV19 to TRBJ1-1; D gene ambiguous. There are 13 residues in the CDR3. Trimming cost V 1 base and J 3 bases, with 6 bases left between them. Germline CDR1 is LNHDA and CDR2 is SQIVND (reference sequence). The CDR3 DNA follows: TGTGCCAGTAGTATAGTGTCTGACACTGAAGCTTTCTTT. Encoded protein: CASSIVSDTEAFF. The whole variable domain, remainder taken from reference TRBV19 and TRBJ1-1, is DGGITQSPKYLFRKEGQNVTLSCEQNLNHDAMYWYRQDPGQGLRLIYYSQIVNDFQKGDIAEGYSVSREKKESFPLTVTSAQKNPTAFYLCASSIVSDTEAFFGQGTRLTVV.

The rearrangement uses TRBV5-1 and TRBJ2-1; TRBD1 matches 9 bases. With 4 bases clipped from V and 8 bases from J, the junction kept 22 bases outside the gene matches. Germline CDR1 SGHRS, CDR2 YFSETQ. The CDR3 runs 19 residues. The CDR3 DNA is TGCGCCAGCAGCACCACGGACCGGGACAGGGCAGGGTTGAAGCATGAGCAGTTCTTC. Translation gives CASSTTDRDRAGLKHEQFF.

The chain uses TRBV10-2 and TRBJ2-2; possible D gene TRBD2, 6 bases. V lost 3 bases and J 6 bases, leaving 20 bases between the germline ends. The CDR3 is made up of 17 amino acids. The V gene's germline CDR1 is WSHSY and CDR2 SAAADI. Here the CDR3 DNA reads TGCGCCAGCAGTGACATTGCGGGAAAGTACCCGCCCGGGGAGCTGTTTTTT. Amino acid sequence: CASSDIAGKYPPGELFF.

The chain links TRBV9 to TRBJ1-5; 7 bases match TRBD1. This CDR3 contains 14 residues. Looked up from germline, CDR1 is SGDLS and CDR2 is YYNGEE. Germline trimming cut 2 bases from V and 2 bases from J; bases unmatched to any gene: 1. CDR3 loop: CASSVGQGNQPQHF. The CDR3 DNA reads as TGTGCCAGCAGCGTTGGACAGGGCAATCAGCCCCAGCATTTT.

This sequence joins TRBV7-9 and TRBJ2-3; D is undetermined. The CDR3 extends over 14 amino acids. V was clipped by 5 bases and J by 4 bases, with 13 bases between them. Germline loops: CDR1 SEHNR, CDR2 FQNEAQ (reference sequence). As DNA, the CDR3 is TGTGCCAGCAGCGCCCCAGTGAGCGCAGATACGCAGTATTTT. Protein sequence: CASSAPVSADTQYF.

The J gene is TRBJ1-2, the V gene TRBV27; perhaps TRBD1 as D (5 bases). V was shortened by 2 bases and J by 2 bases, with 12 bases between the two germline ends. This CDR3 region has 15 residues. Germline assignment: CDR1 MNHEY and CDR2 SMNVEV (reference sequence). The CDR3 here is CASSLVGGLNYGYTF. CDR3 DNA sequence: TGTGCCAGCAGTTTAGTCGGGGGGTTAAACTATGGCTACACCTTC.

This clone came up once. The CDR3 nucleotides read TGCAGCGCCGAGACGCGTGGGACAGGGGCGCGCAATGAGCAGTTCTTC. This translates into CSAETRGTGARNEQFF. The chain has TRBV29-1 and TRBJ2-1; TRBD1 matches at 10 bases. The V gene's germline CDR1 is SQVTM and CDR2 ANQGSEA. The ends lost 7 bases at V and 6 bases at J; junction bases unmatched: 15. This CDR3 region has 16 residues.

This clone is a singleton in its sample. The CDR3 region is CASSPGLEETQYF. The CDR3 DNA is TGTGCCAGCAGCCCGGGACTCGAAGAGACCCAGTACTTC. The chain links TRBV7-7 to TRBJ2-5; D is perhaps TRBD2 (6 bases). Germline V gene data show CDR1 as SSHAT and CDR2 as FNYEAQ (reference sequence). The CDR3 runs to 13 residues. Trimming took 5 bases from V and 3 from J, leaving 10 bases between them.

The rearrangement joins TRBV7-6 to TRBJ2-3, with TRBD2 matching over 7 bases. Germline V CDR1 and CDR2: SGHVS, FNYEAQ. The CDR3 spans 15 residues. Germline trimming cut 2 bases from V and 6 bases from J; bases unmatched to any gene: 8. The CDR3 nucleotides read TGTGCCAGCAGCTTAATCGTGGGAGGGATCGATACGCAGTATTTT. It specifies CASSLIVGGIDTQYF.

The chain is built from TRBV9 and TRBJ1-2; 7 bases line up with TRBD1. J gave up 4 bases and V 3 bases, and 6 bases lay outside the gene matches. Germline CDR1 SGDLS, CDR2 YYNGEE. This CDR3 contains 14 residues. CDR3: CASSGGTAVYGYTF. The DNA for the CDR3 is TGTGCCAGCAGCGGTGGGACAGCGGTCTATGGCTACACCTTC.

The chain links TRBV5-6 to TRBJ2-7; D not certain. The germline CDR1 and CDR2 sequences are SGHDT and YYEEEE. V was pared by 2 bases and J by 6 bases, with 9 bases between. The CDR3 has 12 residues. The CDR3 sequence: CASSFYFGEQYF. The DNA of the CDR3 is TGTGCCAGCAGCTTTTACTTCGGCGAGCAGTACTTC.

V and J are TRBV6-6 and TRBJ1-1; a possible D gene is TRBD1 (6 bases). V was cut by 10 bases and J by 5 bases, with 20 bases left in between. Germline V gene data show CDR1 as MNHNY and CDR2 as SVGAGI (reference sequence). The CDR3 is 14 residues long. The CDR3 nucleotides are TGTGCCACCGAATCCACTATACAGGGTACTGAAGCTTTCTTT. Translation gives CATESTIQGTEAFF.

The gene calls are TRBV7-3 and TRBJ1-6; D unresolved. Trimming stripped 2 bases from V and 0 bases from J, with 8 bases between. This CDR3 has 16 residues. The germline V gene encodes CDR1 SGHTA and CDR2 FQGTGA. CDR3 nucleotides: TGTGCCAGCAGCTTACTTGGGAGCTCCTATAATTCACCCCTCCACTTT. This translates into CASSLLGSSYNSPLHF.

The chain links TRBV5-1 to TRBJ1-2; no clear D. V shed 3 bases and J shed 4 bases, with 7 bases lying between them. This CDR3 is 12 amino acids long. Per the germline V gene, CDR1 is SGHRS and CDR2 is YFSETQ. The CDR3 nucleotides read TGCGCCAGCAGCTCCCAGTCCTATGGCTACACCTTC. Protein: CASSSQSYGYTF.

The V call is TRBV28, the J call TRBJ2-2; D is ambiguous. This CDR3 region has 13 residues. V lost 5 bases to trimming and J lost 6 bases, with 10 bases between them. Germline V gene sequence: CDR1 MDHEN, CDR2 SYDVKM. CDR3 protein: CASSPGPAGELFF. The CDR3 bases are TGTGCCAGCAGTCCCGGTCCTGCCGGGGAGCTGTTTTTT.

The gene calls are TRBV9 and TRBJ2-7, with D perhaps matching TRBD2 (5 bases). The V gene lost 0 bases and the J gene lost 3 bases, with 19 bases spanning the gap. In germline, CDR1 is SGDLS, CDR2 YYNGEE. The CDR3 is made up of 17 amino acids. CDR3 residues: CASSVGGSWSGGYEQYF. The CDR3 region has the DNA TGTGCCAGCAGCGTAGGCGGCAGCTGGTCTGGAGGCTACGAGCAGTACTTC.

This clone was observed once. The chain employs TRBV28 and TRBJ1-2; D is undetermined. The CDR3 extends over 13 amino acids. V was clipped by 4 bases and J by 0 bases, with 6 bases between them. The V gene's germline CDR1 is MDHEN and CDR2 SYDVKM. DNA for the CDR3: TGTGCCAGCAGTTGGCAGTCTAACTATGGCTACACCTTC. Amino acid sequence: CASSWQSNYGYTF.

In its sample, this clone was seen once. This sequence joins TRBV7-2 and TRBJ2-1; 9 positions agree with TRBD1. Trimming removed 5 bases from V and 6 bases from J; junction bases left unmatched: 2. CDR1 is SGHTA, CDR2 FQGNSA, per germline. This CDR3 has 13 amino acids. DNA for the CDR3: TGTGCCAGCAGCAAGACAGGGGGCAATGAGCAGTTCTTC. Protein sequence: CASSKTGGNEQFF.

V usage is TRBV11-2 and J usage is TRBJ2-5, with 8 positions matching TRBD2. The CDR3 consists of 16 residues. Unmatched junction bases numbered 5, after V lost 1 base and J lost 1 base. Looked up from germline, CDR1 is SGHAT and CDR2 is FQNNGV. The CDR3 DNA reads TGTGCCAGCAGCTTAGTCTTCGGGACTAGCCAAGAGACCCAGTACTTC. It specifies CASSLVFGTSQETQYF.

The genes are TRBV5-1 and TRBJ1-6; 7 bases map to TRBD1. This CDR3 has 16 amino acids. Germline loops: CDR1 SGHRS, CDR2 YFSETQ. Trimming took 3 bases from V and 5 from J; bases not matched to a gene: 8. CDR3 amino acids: CASSSLPGQNNSPLHF. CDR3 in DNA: TGCGCCAGCAGCTCTCTTCCGGGACAGAATAATTCACCCCTCCACTTT. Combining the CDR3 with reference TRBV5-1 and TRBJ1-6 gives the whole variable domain KAGVTQTPRYLIKTRGQQVTLSCSPISGHRSVSWYQQTPGQGLQFLFEYFSETQRNKGNFPGRFSGRQFSNSRSEMNVSTLELGDSALYLCASSSLPGQNNSPLHFGNGTRLTVT.